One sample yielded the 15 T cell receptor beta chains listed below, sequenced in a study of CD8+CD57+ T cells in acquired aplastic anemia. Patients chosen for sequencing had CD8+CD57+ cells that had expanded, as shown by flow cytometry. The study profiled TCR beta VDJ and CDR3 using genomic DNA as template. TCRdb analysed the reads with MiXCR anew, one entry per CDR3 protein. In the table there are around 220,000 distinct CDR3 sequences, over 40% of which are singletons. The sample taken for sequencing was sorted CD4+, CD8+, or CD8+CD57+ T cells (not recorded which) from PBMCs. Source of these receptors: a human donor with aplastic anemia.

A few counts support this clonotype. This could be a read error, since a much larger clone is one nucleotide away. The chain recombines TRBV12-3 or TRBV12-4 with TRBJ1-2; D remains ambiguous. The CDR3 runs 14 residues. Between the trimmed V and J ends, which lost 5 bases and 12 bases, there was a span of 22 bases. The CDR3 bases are TGTGCCAGCAGTCTCCCTCCCACCAAGGGTGCCAACACCTTC. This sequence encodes CASSLPPTKGANTF.

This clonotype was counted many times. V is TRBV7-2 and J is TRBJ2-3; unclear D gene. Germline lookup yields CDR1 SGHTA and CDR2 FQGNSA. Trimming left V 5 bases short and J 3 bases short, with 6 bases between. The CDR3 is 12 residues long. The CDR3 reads CASSTYTDTQYF. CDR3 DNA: TGTGCCAGCAGCACCTATACAGATACGCAGTATTTT.

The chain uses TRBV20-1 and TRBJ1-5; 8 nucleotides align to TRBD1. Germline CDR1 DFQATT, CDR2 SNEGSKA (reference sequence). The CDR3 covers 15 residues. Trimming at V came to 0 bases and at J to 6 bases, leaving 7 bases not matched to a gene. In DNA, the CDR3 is TGCAGTGCTAGAGACCCGACAGGGGCCGGTCAGCCCCAGCATTTT. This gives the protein CSARDPTGAGQPQHF.

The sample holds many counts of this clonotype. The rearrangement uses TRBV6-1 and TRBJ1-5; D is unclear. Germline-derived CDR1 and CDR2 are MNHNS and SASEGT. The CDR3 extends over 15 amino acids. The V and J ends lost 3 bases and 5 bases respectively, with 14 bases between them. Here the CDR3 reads CASSEKGSFDQPQHF. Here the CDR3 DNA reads TGTGCCAGCAGTGAGAAGGGCTCTTTCGATCAGCCCCAGCATTTT.

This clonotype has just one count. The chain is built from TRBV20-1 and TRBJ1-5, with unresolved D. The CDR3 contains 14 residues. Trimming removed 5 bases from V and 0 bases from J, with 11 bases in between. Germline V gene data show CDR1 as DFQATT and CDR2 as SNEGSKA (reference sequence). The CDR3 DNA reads TGCAGTGCTTTGGACGGGTCTAGCAATCAGCCCCAGCATTTT. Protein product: CSALDGSSNQPQHF.

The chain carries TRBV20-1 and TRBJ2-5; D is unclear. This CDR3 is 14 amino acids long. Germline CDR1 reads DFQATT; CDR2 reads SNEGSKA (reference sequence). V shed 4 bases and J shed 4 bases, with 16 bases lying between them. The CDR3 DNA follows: TGCAGTGCTATAACTGTACGGTCCGGAGAGACCCAGTACTTC. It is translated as CSAITVRSGETQYF.

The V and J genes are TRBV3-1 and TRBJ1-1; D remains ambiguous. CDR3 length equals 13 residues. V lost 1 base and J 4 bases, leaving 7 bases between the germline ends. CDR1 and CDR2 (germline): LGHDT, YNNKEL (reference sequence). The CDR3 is CASSQVHGTEAFF. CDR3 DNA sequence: TGTGCCAGCAGCCAAGTTCACGGCACTGAAGCTTTCTTT.

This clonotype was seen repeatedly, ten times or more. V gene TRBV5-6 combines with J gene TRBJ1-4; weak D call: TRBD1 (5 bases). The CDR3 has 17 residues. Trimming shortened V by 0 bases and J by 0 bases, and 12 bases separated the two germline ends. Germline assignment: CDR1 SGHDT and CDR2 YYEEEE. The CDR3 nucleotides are TGTGCCAGCAGCTTGGGCCAGGGCCTTGCAACTAATGAAAAACTGTTTTTT. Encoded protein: CASSLGQGLATNEKLFF.

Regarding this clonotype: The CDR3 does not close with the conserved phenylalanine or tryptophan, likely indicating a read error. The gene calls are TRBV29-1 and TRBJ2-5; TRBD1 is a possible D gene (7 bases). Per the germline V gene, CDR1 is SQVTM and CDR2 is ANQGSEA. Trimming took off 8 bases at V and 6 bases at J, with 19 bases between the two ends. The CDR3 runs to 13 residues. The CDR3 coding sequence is TGCAGCCAGGCCCAGGGGGGCGGACAGACCCAGTACCTC. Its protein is CSQAQGGGQTQYL.

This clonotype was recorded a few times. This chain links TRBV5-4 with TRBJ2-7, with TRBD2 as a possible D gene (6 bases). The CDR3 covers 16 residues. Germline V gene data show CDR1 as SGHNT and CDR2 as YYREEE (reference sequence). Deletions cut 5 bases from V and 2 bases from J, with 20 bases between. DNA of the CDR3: TGTGCCAGCAGAGGGTCGGGACTCTCATCAGCCTACGAGCAGTACTTC. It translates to CASRGSGLSSAYEQYF.

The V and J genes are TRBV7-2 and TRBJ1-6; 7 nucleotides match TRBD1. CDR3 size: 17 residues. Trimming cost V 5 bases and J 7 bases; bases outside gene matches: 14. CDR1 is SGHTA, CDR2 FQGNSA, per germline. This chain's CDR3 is CASSPWDQGGINSPLHF. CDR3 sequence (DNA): TGTGCCAGCAGCCCTTGGGATCAGGGGGGAATCAATTCACCCCTCCACTTT.

The CDR3 DNA is TGTGCCAGCAGGGACACATTGAACACTGAAGCTTTCTTT. It encodes CASRDTLNTEAFF. V usage is TRBV2 and J usage is TRBJ1-1; possibly TRBD1 for D (5 bases). The V end was cut by 6 bases, the J end by 0 bases, with 8 bases between. Germline V lookup: CDR1 SNHLY, CDR2 FYNNEI. The CDR3 is 13 amino acids. Looking up the rest from reference TRBV2 and TRBJ1-1 gives the full variable domain: EPEVTQTPSHQVTQMGQEVILRCVPISNHLYFYWYRQILGQKVEFLVSFYNNEISEKSEIFDDQFSVERPDGSNFTLKIRSTKLEDSAMYFCASRDTLNTEAFFGQGTRLTVV.

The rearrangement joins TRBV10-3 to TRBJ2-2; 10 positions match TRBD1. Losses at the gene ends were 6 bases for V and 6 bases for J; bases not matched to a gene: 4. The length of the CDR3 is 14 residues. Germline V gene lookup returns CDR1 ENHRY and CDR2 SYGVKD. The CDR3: CAISGTGESGELFF. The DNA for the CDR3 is TGTGCCATCAGCGGGACAGGGGAGTCCGGGGAGCTGTTTTTT.

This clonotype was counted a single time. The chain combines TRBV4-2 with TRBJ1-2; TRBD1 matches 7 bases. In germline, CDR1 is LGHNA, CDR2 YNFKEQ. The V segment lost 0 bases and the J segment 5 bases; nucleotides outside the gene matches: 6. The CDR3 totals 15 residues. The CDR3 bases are TGTGCCAGCAGCCAAGAAGACAGGGCAACATATGGCTACACCTTC. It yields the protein CASSQEDRATYGYTF.

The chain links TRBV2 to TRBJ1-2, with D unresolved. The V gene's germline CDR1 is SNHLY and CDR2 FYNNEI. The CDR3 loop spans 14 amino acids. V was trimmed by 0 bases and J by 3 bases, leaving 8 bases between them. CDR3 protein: CASSEAERYYGYTF. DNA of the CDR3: TGTGCCAGCAGTGAAGCGGAACGATACTATGGCTACACCTTC.